Listed here are 30 T cell receptor beta chains from one sample, sequenced in a study of Ad26.COV2.S vaccination and SARS-CoV-2 variants (dated by TCRdb to the early 2020s). Receptor libraries were prepared by the immunoSEQ multiplex PCR assay. The table comes from immuneACCESS by way of TCRdb, which keeps in-frame sequences with V and J called. Part of the clones is missing from these tables; in studies checked, under half for an unresolved V gene and the rest for unknown reasons. Recorded for this sample are about 680,000 clones; around 89% of them occurred a single time. The ten most abundant clones make up about 1.5% of the sample. According to the study, the label for this sample's treatment or condition signals: some 20 received Ad26.COV2.S at low or high dose, single or two shots; five or six received placebo; per-sample allocation not given. For vaccine and placebo recipients, repertoires were sequenced using samples collected on day 63 after the first injection.

This specimen consisted of peripheral blood, obtained in a trial of Ad26.COV2.S vaccine versus placebo. Receptors originate from a person between 18 and 60 years old who received the Ad26.COV2.S COVID-19 vaccine or a placebo.

This chain joins TRBV4-2 and TRBJ2-3, with TRBD2 identical over 7 bases. Germline lookup yields CDR1 LGHNA and CDR2 YNFKEQ. The CDR3 sequence is 14 residues long. J gave up 3 bases and V 3 bases, and 3 bases lay outside the gene matches. The CDR3 loop is CASSQRGWTDTQYF. In DNA, the CDR3 is TGTGCCAGCAGCCAGCGGGGGTGGACAGATACGCAGTATTTT.

The chain uses TRBV9 and TRBJ2-7; 8 bases agree with TRBD2. Trimming removed 3 bases from V and 2 bases from J; junction bases left unmatched: 4. This CDR3 spans 14 amino acids. CDR1 is SGDLS and CDR2 is YYNGEE in the germline V gene. The CDR3 spells CASSAERGPYEQYF. The CDR3 DNA sequence: TGTGCCAGCAGCGCCGAGCGGGGGCCCTACGAGCAGTACTTC.

The V gene is TRBV2, the J gene TRBJ2-7; D unresolved. The CDR3 sequence is 15 residues long. Trimming took 8 bases from V and 2 from J, leaving 19 bases between them. Per the germline V gene, CDR1 is SNHLY and CDR2 is FYNNEI. CDR3 nucleotide sequence: TGTGCCAGCGACCCGGGTGGCCTAACGACCTACGAGCAGTACTTC. It translates to CASDPGGLTTYEQYF.

V is TRBV19 and J is TRBJ2-1; D is ambiguous. In germline, CDR1 is LNHDA, CDR2 SQIVND (reference sequence). V lost 0 bases, J lost 5 bases, and 14 bases lay in between. The CDR3 is 16 amino acids. Written as DNA, the CDR3 is TGTGCCAGTAGTATAGATCTCCCGACTGGGCACAATGAGCAGTTCTTC. Its protein product is CASSIDLPTGHNEQFF.

The CDR3: CASSYSQGLEKLFF. The CDR3 DNA reads as TGTGCCAGCAGTTACTCGCAGGGGCTTGAAAAACTGTTTTTT. The chain recombines TRBV6-5 with TRBJ1-4, with a possible D match to TRBD1 (6 bases). In germline, CDR1 is MNHEY, CDR2 SVGAGI. The CDR3 runs 14 residues. V was shortened by 0 bases and J by 7 bases, with 9 bases between the two germline ends.

This clone was recorded only once. The V call is TRBV5-1, the J call TRBJ2-3; 9 positions agree with TRBD2. Germline CDR1 is SGHRS and CDR2 is YFSETQ. The CDR3 consists of 16 residues. Germline trimming cut 0 bases from V and 5 bases from J; bases unmatched to any gene: 7. In nucleotides, the CDR3 is TGCGCCAGCAGCTTGGCCGGGACTAGCCTGGGAGATACGCAGTATTTT. Protein: CASSLAGTSLGDTQYF.

In DNA form, the CDR3 reads TGCGCCAGCAGCCAAGACCGAGGCTACACCTTC. It codes for CASSQDRGYTF. The chain is built from TRBV4-1 and TRBJ1-2; D is unresolved. V dropped 0 bases and J dropped 8 bases, with 4 bases sitting between them. Germline V lookup: CDR1 MGHRA, CDR2 YSYEKL. The CDR3 sequence is 11 residues long.

This chain joins TRBV30 and TRBJ2-1, with 9 bases that match TRBD2. The V gene's germline CDR1 is GTSNPN and CDR2 SVGIG (reference sequence). Losses at the gene ends were 3 bases for V and 3 bases for J; bases not matched to a gene: 0. The CDR3 has 13 amino acids. The CDR3 nucleotides read TGTGCCTGGAGACTAGCGGGCTACAATGAGCAGTTCTTC. This gives the protein CAWRLAGYNEQFF.

The genes are TRBV19 and TRBJ1-2; D not certain. Germline assignment: CDR1 LNHDA and CDR2 SQIVND (reference sequence). The CDR3 totals 15 residues. Trimming pared 4 bases from V and 8 bases from J, leaving 20 bases between. The CDR3 bases are TGTGCCAGTAGTACCCCGGGCTCCCCACGCGGGGGCTACACCTTC. This gives the protein CASSTPGSPRGGYTF.

This clone was seen ten or more times. The chain links TRBV6-6 to TRBJ2-5; weak D call: TRBD2 (6 bases). The CDR3 loop spans 15 amino acids. Germline lookup yields CDR1 MNHNY and CDR2 SVGAGI (reference sequence). Trimming removed 10 bases from V and 2 bases from J, with 20 bases in between. CDR3 sequence: CATSSRGGLQETQYF. The CDR3 region has the DNA TGTGCCACCTCGTCAAGGGGAGGTCTTCAAGAGACCCAGTACTTC.

The chain is built from TRBV3-1 (or the pseudogene TRBV3-2) and TRBJ1-1; D unresolved. The CDR3 totals 15 residues. Germline CDR1 is LGHDT and CDR2 is YNNKEL (reference sequence). With 6 bases removed from V and 2 bases from J, the gap between germline ends came to 16 bases. The CDR3, as DNA: TGTGCCAGCAGTCCAGAGGGATTGGGAAACACTGAAGCTTTCTTT. Encoded protein: CASSPEGLGNTEAFF.

This rearrangement joins TRBV5-1 to TRBJ2-5; D not certain. Germline V CDR1 and CDR2: SGHRS, YFSETQ. V was clipped by 0 bases and J by 5 bases, with 17 bases between them. The CDR3 runs 16 residues. The CDR3 region is CASSLGWVGAPETQYF. CDR3 coding DNA: TGCGCCAGCAGCTTGGGGTGGGTAGGAGCGCCGGAGACCCAGTACTTC.

This chain uses TRBV5-1 with TRBJ2-1; 8 nucleotides line up with TRBD2. The CDR3 is 17 amino acids. Germline V gene data show CDR1 as SGHRS and CDR2 as YFSETQ. V lost 0 bases, J lost 8 bases, and 13 bases stayed unmatched. DNA for the CDR3: TGCGCCAGCAGCTTGGCGGGCCAAAACGGGAGGGTCTATGAGCAGTTCTTC. Amino acid sequence: CASSLAGQNGRVYEQFF.

The chain joins TRBV3-1 (or the pseudogene TRBV3-2) to TRBJ2-7; D not resolved. This CDR3 is 13 amino acids long. Per germline, CDR1 LGHDT and CDR2 YNNKEL (reference sequence). V lost 2 bases, J lost 7 bases, and 12 bases lay in between. The CDR3 bases are TGTGCCAGCAGCCAAATGGGATCTCAAGAGCAGTACTTC. It is translated as CASSQMGSQEQYF.

This chain joins TRBV5-4 and TRBJ2-7, with TRBD1 matching 10 bases. CDR3 size: 15 residues. The trim removed 4 bases at V and 5 bases at J, leaving 9 bases unmatched. The germline V gene encodes CDR1 SGHNT and CDR2 YYREEE (reference sequence). CDR3 region: CASSQVGQGVNEQYF. The CDR3 coding sequence is TGTGCCAGCAGCCAAGTTGGACAGGGGGTCAACGAGCAGTACTTC.

This rearrangement joins TRBV7-2 to TRBJ1-6; D is unclear. This CDR3 is 17 amino acids long. Per germline, CDR1 SGHTA and CDR2 FQGNSA. Trimming pared 5 bases from V and 0 bases from J, leaving 14 bases between. CDR3 in DNA: TGTGCCAGCAGCCCTTTTCAAGGGAGCTCCTATAATTCACCCCTCCACTTT. Translation gives CASSPFQGSSYNSPLHF.

The chain joins TRBV19 to TRBJ1-1; D might be TRBD1 (5 bases). The germline V and J ends were trimmed by 3 bases and 10 bases, with 12 bases remaining between them. The CDR3 has 12 amino acids. The germline CDR1 and CDR2 sequences are LNHDA and SQIVND (reference sequence). CDR3 DNA: TGTGCCAGTAGTATGGGGCTTGAGGGAGCTTTCTTT. Translating gives CASSMGLEGAFF.

The rearrangement uses TRBV5-1 and TRBJ2-7; TRBD2 agrees at 11 bases. The CDR3 covers 15 residues. V was pared by 4 bases and J by 4 bases, with 7 bases of the junction left unmatched. CDR1 and CDR2 (germline): SGHRS, YFSETQ. CDR3 residues: CASSVGLAGPYEQYF. For the CDR3, the DNA is TGCGCCAGCAGCGTCGGACTAGCGGGCCCATACGAGCAGTACTTC.

The CDR3 DNA sequence: TGTGCCAGCAGCTTAGTGTGGGGGGAGTATGGCTACACCTTC. Amino acids: CASSLVWGEYGYTF. The chain couples TRBV11-2 to TRBJ1-2, with D possibly TRBD1 on 5 matching bases. This CDR3 is built from 14 residues. Trimming took 1 base from V and 5 from J, leaving 11 bases between them. Germline V gene lookup returns CDR1 SGHAT and CDR2 FQNNGV.

This clone was found a few times. This chain connects TRBV10-3 to TRBJ1-1, with 12 nucleotides matching TRBD1. Germline values: CDR1 ENHRY, CDR2 SYGVKD. The CDR3 is 16 residues long. The ends lost 3 bases at V and 4 bases at J; junction bases unmatched: 6. In DNA, the CDR3 is TGTGCCATCAGTGAAGTAGGGACAGGGGGCATCACTGAAGCTTTCTTT. This codes for CAISEVGTGGITEAFF.

The chain has TRBV7-9 and TRBJ2-1; the match to TRBD2 covers 8 bases. The CDR3 has 18 residues. The J segment lost 4 bases and the V segment lost 1 base, leaving 12 bases of the junction unmatched. Germline CDR1 SEHNR, CDR2 FQNEAQ (reference sequence). CDR3 loop: CASSLGSGGLAPYNEQFF. CDR3 coding DNA: TGTGCCAGCAGCTTAGGATCGGGAGGACTAGCCCCTTACAATGAGCAGTTCTTC.

The chain uses TRBV5-6 and TRBJ2-1; 16 nucleotides match TRBD2. Looked up from germline, CDR1 is SGHDT and CDR2 is YYEEEE. This CDR3 is 19 amino acids long. V was pared by 3 bases and J by 0 bases, with 6 bases of the junction left unmatched. The CDR3 sequence: CASSSTGTSGGASYNEQFF. CDR3 DNA: TGTGCCAGCAGCTCCACCGGGACTAGCGGGGGGGCCTCCTACAATGAGCAGTTCTTC.

J is TRBJ1-1 and V is TRBV7-2; TRBD1 matches at 8 bases. Germline V lookup: CDR1 SGHTA, CDR2 FQGNSA. V was pared by 7 bases and J by 5 bases, with 9 bases of the junction left unmatched. This CDR3 has 14 amino acids. CDR3 sequence reads: CASTISGTGTEAFF. DNA of the CDR3: TGTGCCAGCACCATATCCGGGACAGGAACTGAAGCTTTCTTT.

The chain carries TRBV11-3 and TRBJ2-2; 8 bases fit TRBD2. The germline V gene has CDR1 SGHNT and CDR2 YENEEA. The CDR3 contains 15 residues. Trimming at V came to 5 bases and at J to 1 base, leaving 3 bases not matched to a gene. The CDR3 DNA follows: TGTGCCAGCAGCAGCCTAGCGGGGAACACCGGGGAGCTGTTTTTT. Amino acids: CASSSLAGNTGELFF.

This sequence joins TRBV30 and TRBJ2-5; D gene uncertain. The CDR3 consists of 12 residues. V lost 1 base and J 1 base, leaving 4 bases between the germline ends. Per germline, CDR1 GTSNPN and CDR2 SVGIG (reference sequence). CDR3 amino acids: CAWSASQETQYF. The CDR3 DNA reads TGTGCCTGGAGTGCTAGCCAAGAGACCCAGTACTTC.

The V call is TRBV30, the J call TRBJ1-3, with TRBD1 identical over 10 bases. With V trimmed by 4 bases and J by 2 bases, 11 bases remained unmatched. CDR1 and CDR2 (germline): GTSNPN, SVGIG (reference sequence). This CDR3 spans 17 amino acids. The CDR3 reads CAWKGEGTGETGNTIYF. CDR3 sequence (DNA): TGTGCCTGGAAGGGGGAGGGGACAGGGGAAACTGGAAACACCATATATTTT.

This sequence joins TRBV5-1 and TRBJ2-2; D is undetermined. This CDR3 is 13 amino acids long. Germline values: CDR1 SGHRS, CDR2 YFSETQ. V lost 0 bases and J 4 bases, leaving 4 bases between the germline ends. The CDR3 is CASSLAATGELFF. The CDR3 nucleotides read TGCGCCAGCAGCTTGGCTGCCACCGGGGAGCTGTTTTTT. Looking up the rest from reference TRBV5-1 and TRBJ2-2 gives the full variable domain: KAGVTQTPRYLIKTRGQQVTLSCSPISGHRSVSWYQQTPGQGLQFLFEYFSETQRNKGNFPGRFSGRQFSNSRSEMNVSTLELGDSALYLCASSLAATGELFFGEGSRLTVL.

This chain joins TRBV7-2 and TRBJ2-3; D is uncertain. Trimming removed 1 base at V and 5 bases at J, with 13 bases between. This CDR3 contains 15 residues. CDR1 is SGHTA and CDR2 is FQGNSA in the germline V gene. CDR3 DNA: TGTGCCAGCAGCTTAGGTGGCCCCTCGGGAGATACGCAGTATTTT. Residues: CASSLGGPSGDTQYF.

The CDR3 region has the DNA TGTGCCTGGAGAGAGAGGACTGACTCCTACGAGCAGTACTTC. It codes for CAWRERTDSYEQYF. The chain uses TRBV30 and TRBJ2-7, with D tentatively TRBD2 (5 bases). V was clipped by 3 bases and J by 0 bases, with 12 bases between them. The CDR3 loop spans 14 amino acids. The germline gives CDR1 GTSNPN, CDR2 SVGIG (reference sequence). The full variable domain, with the rest looked up from reference TRBV30 and TRBJ2-7, is SQTIHQWPATLVQPVGSPLSLECTVEGTSNPNLYWYRQAAGRGLQLLFYSVGIGQISSEVPQNLSASRPQDRQFILSSKKLLLSDSGFYLCAWRERTDSYEQYFGPGTRLTVT.

The V call is TRBV9, the J call TRBJ2-3, with D hard to call. Deletions cut 5 bases from V and 2 bases from J, with 18 bases between. Germline V gives CDR1 SGDLS, CDR2 YYNGEE. The CDR3 loop spans 16 amino acids. As DNA, the CDR3 is TGTGCCAGCAGTAAGGGATTTACAGACCTCACAGATACGCAGTATTTT. Encoded protein: CASSKGFTDLTDTQYF.